These 25 T cell receptor beta chains came from one sample sequenced in a study of T cells after yellow fever vaccination (dated by TCRdb to about 2019). The treatment or condition label here, explained by the study, means: live attenuated yellow fever vaccine strain. Library preparation employed 5' RACE. Instrument used: Illumina HiSeq 2500. In TCRdb, the public reads were trimmed at Q25 with fastp and aligned with MiXCR, with productive beta chains retained. Rows with one shared CDR3 protein collapse into an entry with the most common genes and DNA. A total of 250,000 or so distinct CDR3 sequences appear in this sample, 6% to 7.5% of them only once. Roughly 0.86% of the sample goes to the ten largest clones. The starting material was CD4+ T cells sorted from PBMCs, obtained 15 days after the yellow fever booster vaccination. The receptors originated from a man aged 25-45 years who received the YFV17D yellow fever vaccine.

V is TRBV9 and J is TRBJ2-2; D gene unclear. CDR3 length equals 14 residues. With 7 bases removed from V and 0 bases from J, the gap between germline ends came to 10 bases. Germline CDR1 reads SGDLS; CDR2 reads YYNGEE. The CDR3 nucleotides read TGTGCCAGCGGCCACCGCGCGAACACCGGGGAGCTGTTTTTT. This translates into CASGHRANTGELFF.

A few counts support this clonotype. The V and J genes are TRBV3-1 and TRBJ2-2; 11 nucleotides match TRBD1. Germline-derived CDR1 and CDR2 are LGHDT and YNNKEL (reference sequence). The CDR3 totals 17 residues. J was trimmed by 8 bases and V by 6 bases; bases with no gene match: 14. CDR3 sequence (DNA): TGTGCCAGCAGGCCTTCCGGGACAGGGGGTATAGCGGGGGAGCTGTTTTTT. As protein: CASRPSGTGGIAGELFF.

This clonotype was counted only a few times. The V gene is TRBV7-2, the J gene TRBJ2-1; D is uncertain. V was pared by 7 bases and J by 7 bases, with 17 bases between. The germline gives CDR1 SGHTA, CDR2 FQGNSA. The CDR3 is 14 amino acids. The CDR3: CASTPFGRQNEQFF. CDR3 bases: TGTGCCAGCACCCCCTTCGGTCGCCAAAATGAGCAGTTCTTC.

The chain links TRBV27 to TRBJ1-6; D unresolved. Trimming shortened V by 8 bases and J by 6 bases, and 17 bases separated the two germline ends. The germline gives CDR1 MNHEY, CDR2 SMNVEV (reference sequence). The CDR3 is made up of 15 amino acids. For the CDR3, the DNA is TGTGCCAGCCCCGGCCCCCACCAGCCTAATTCACCCCTCCACTTT. Amino acids: CASPGPHQPNSPLHF.

There are a few counts of this clonotype. The CDR3 protein is CSAHTSGSRNEQFF. Here the CDR3 DNA reads TGCAGTGCCCACACTAGCGGGAGTAGAAATGAGCAGTTCTTC. The rearrangement uses TRBV20-1 and TRBJ2-1, with 11 bases matching TRBD2. V lost 6 bases, J lost 7 bases, and 8 bases stayed unmatched. From germline, CDR1 is DFQATT and CDR2 SNEGSKA (reference sequence). This CDR3 spans 14 amino acids.

The sample holds a few counts of this clonotype. The genes are TRBV18 and TRBJ2-1; the D gene is possibly TRBD1 (6 bases). CDR3 size: 14 residues. CDR1 is KGHSH and CDR2 is LQKENI in the germline V gene. Trimming pared 4 bases from V and 1 base from J, leaving 8 bases between. The CDR3 DNA is TGTGCCAGCTCACAGAGGGGGTCCTACAATGAGCAGTTCTTC. This encodes CASSQRGSYNEQFF.

This chain connects TRBV29-1 to TRBJ2-3, with D unresolved. Germline V gene sequence: CDR1 SQVTM, CDR2 ANQGSEA. The CDR3 loop spans 12 amino acids. V lost 7 bases, J lost 3 bases, and 11 bases lay in between. The CDR3 loop is CSGRVTTDTQYF. The CDR3 coding sequence is TGCAGCGGCAGAGTGACTACAGATACGCAGTATTTT.

This clonotype was observed a handful of times. The chain joins TRBV7-2 to TRBJ2-2; TRBD1 aligns across 7 bases. With V trimmed by 4 bases and J by 1 base, 3 bases remained unmatched. Germline V gene sequence: CDR1 SGHTA, CDR2 FQGNSA. The length of the CDR3 is 15 residues. CDR3 residues: CASSWAGGNTGELFF. CDR3 nucleotides: TGTGCCAGCAGCTGGGCAGGGGGGAACACCGGGGAGCTGTTTTTT. The whole variable domain, remainder taken from reference TRBV7-2 and TRBJ2-2, is GAGVSQSPSNKVTEKGKDVELRCDPISGHTALYWYRQSLGQGLEFLIYFQGNSAPDKSGLPSDRFSAERTGGSVSTLTIQRTQQEDSAVYLCASSWAGGNTGELFFGEGSRLTVL.

This chain connects TRBV7-2 to TRBJ2-6; TRBD2 is a possible D gene (5 bases). The CDR3 has 16 amino acids. V was trimmed by 7 bases and J by 4 bases, leaving 17 bases between them. Germline values: CDR1 SGHTA, CDR2 FQGNSA. In nucleotides, the CDR3 is TGTGCCAGCACCGGGGAGTCGGGGTCAGGGGCCAACGTCCTGACTTTC. It codes for CASTGESGSGANVLTF.

The CDR3 region has the DNA TGTGCCAGCAGTTTAAGCTTGGATGAGCAGTTCTTC. Translated: CASSLSLDEQFF. This rearrangement joins TRBV28 to TRBJ2-1; D is undetermined. The CDR3 covers 12 residues. Germline CDR1 and CDR2: MDHEN and SYDVKM. V shed 2 bases and J shed 8 bases, with 7 bases lying between them.

This clonotype was detected many times. Here the CDR3 DNA reads TGTGCCAGCAGCCCCTTGGGACAGCAAGAGACCCAGTACTTC. This encodes CASSPLGQQETQYF. The rearrangement uses TRBV6-1 and TRBJ2-5; 7 positions agree with TRBD1. Germline V gene sequence: CDR1 MNHNS, CDR2 SASEGT. This CDR3 has 14 residues. The junction had 6 bases not matched to a gene; V was cut back by 6 bases and J by 2 bases.

V is TRBV20-1 and J is TRBJ2-7; 10 bases are a match to TRBD2. The CDR3 runs 14 residues. Germline loops: CDR1 DFQATT, CDR2 SNEGSKA (reference sequence). J was trimmed by 3 bases and V by 6 bases; bases with no gene match: 8. Written as DNA, the CDR3 is TGCAGTGCCCTACGGACTAGCGGATACTACGAGCAGTACTTC. It encodes CSALRTSGYYEQYF.

At least ten counts were recorded for this clonotype. The V gene is TRBV7-2, the J gene TRBJ2-7; 8 bases are shared with TRBD1. CDR3 size: 13 residues. Trimming removed 8 bases from V and 3 bases from J; junction bases left unmatched: 6. Germline V gene data show CDR1 as SGHTA and CDR2 as FQGNSA. The CDR3 coding sequence is TGTGCCAGCTGGGACAGGTTAGGCTACGAGCAGTACTTC. Protein sequence: CASWDRLGYEQYF.

A few counts support this clonotype. Here the CDR3 DNA reads TGTGCCAGCAGCGGCAGGAGCGTTGGAGAGACCCAGTACTTC. Amino acids: CASSGRSVGETQYF. The chain is built from TRBV7-2 and TRBJ2-5; D gene unclear. The V gene's germline CDR1 is SGHTA and CDR2 FQGNSA. The CDR3 has 14 residues. V was clipped by 5 bases and J by 4 bases, with 14 bases between them.

This clonotype was detected many times. The gene calls are TRBV7-8 and TRBJ2-1; D is ambiguous. The CDR3 spans 11 residues. Trimming left V 2 bases short and J 9 bases short, with 5 bases between. Per the germline V gene, CDR1 is SGHVS and CDR2 is FQNEAQ. The CDR3: CASSLRSEQFF. CDR3 DNA sequence: TGTGCCAGCAGCTTAAGGAGTGAGCAGTTCTTC.

The V and J genes are TRBV7-2 and TRBJ1-5; D is undetermined. The CDR3 sequence is 13 residues long. Germline loops: CDR1 SGHTA, CDR2 FQGNSA. Trimming shortened V by 4 bases and J by 7 bases, and 11 bases separated the two germline ends. Here the CDR3 reads CASSSEINQPQHF. CDR3 nucleotide sequence: TGTGCCAGCAGCTCCGAAATTAACCAGCCCCAGCATTTT.

This clonotype was seen a few times. J is TRBJ2-7 and V is TRBV11-2; no clear D gene. CDR3 length: 16 amino acids. Trimming stripped 0 bases from V and 0 bases from J, with 12 bases between. Per the germline V gene, CDR1 is SGHAT and CDR2 is FQNNGV. The CDR3 here is CASSLDAAISSYEQYF. In DNA, the CDR3 is TGTGCCAGCAGCTTAGACGCAGCTATATCCTCCTACGAGCAGTACTTC.

This clonotype was counted ten times or more. V is TRBV20-1 and J is TRBJ2-2; perhaps TRBD2 as D (5 bases). In germline, CDR1 is DFQATT, CDR2 SNEGSKA (reference sequence). The CDR3 has 13 residues. V shed 5 bases and J shed 5 bases, with 12 bases lying between them. The CDR3, as DNA: TGCAGTGCTCCCAGGACTGGGACCGGGGAGCTGTTTTTT. Its translation is CSAPRTGTGELFF.

This clonotype was detected a few times. The V gene is TRBV19, the J gene TRBJ1-5, with D possibly being TRBD1 (5 bases). Trimming removed 8 bases from V and 0 bases from J, with 26 bases in between. Germline CDR1 and CDR2: LNHDA and SQIVND (reference sequence). CDR3 length: 19 residues. CDR3 sequence: CASGEGTDDATYSNQPQHF. CDR3 in DNA: TGTGCCAGTGGTGAGGGGACCGACGATGCTACCTATAGCAATCAGCCCCAGCATTTT.

The CDR3 sequence: CASSEVRGSQPQHF. Here the CDR3 DNA reads TGTGCCAGCAGCGAGGTAAGGGGATCTCAGCCCCAGCATTTT. The chain couples TRBV2 to TRBJ1-5; possibly TRBD1 for D (5 bases). The CDR3 is 14 residues long. CDR1 and CDR2 (germline): SNHLY, FYNNEI. V gave up 6 bases and J gave up 6 bases, with 15 bases separating them.

The gene calls are TRBV5-4 and TRBJ1-2; D is perhaps TRBD1 (5 bases). Trimming took 1 base from V and 6 from J, leaving 13 bases between them. This CDR3 is 14 amino acids long. The germline V gene has CDR1 SGHNT and CDR2 YYREEE (reference sequence). The CDR3 spells CASSLPGRLDGYTF. CDR3 in DNA: TGTGCCAGCAGCTTGCCGGGACGCCTCGATGGCTACACCTTC.

The chain links TRBV12-3 or TRBV12-4 to TRBJ2-2; D is possibly TRBD1 (5 bases). The CDR3 is made up of 13 amino acids. Deletions cut 6 bases from V and 7 bases from J, with 12 bases between. Here the CDR3 DNA reads TGTGCCAGCAGACCTCAGGGAATCGGGGAGCTGTTTTTT. Protein product: CASRPQGIGELFF.

Many counts were recorded for this clonotype. This chain joins TRBV4-3 and TRBJ1-5; D gene unclear. CDR3 length: 14 residues. V lost 0 bases and J lost 4, with 7 bases in between. Germline V gives CDR1 LGHNA, CDR2 YSLEER. CDR3 nucleotide sequence: TGCGCCAGCAGCCAAGATAGCGGGAATCAGCCCCAGCATTTT. This gives the protein CASSQDSGNQPQHF.

The chain employs TRBV20-1 and TRBJ2-5; D not resolved. V was trimmed by 3 bases and J by 7 bases, leaving 12 bases between them. The CDR3 loop spans 12 amino acids. Germline V gene data show CDR1 as DFQATT and CDR2 as SNEGSKA (reference sequence). The CDR3 loop is CSASWVSGTQYF. DNA of the CDR3: TGCAGTGCTAGTTGGGTATCCGGGACCCAGTACTTC.

The chain couples TRBV7-8 to TRBJ2-3; TRBD2 aligns across 7 bases. V gave up 5 bases and J gave up 5 bases; unmatched junction bases: 10. CDR1 is SGHVS, CDR2 FQNEAQ, per germline. CDR3 length equals 15 residues. The CDR3 loop is CASSRVGGGLDTQYF. DNA of the CDR3: TGTGCCAGCAGCCGGGTCGGGGGAGGGCTAGATACGCAGTATTTT.